This is a list of T cell receptor beta chains from one sample in a study of identical twins. MiXCR, applied by TCRdb to the 5' RACE reads, yields one record per CDR3 protein. The repertoire holds fewer than 350,000 distinct CDR3 sequences, with about 8.1% as singletons. In addition, the sample was reused for a study of yellow fever vaccine responses in identical twins.

Specimen: memory (CD45RO+) T cells sorted from blood. The receptors stem from a woman aged 18-30 years in good health. The CDR3 runs from the conserved cysteine through the conserved F or W.

j_call v_call cdr3_aa
TRBJ1-1 TRBV28 CASRLGQVNTEAFF
TRBJ2-5 TRBV28 CACEGTADYRETQYF
TRBJ2-1 TRBV6-5 CASRTSVNEQFF
TRBJ1-1 TRBV11-2 CASSSYSTGNTEAFF
TRBJ1-1 TRBV6-5 CASRPRSGEAFF
TRBJ2-1 TRBV25-1 CASSGGQGGTPRSYNEQFF
TRBJ1-2 TRBV15 CATSGNRYGYTF
TRBJ2-7 TRBV12-3/TRBV12-4 CASSPDRAYEQYF
TRBJ2-1 TRBV11-1 CASSLQAGGTYNEQFF
TRBJ2-1 TRBV5-1 CASSTTGEGEQFF
TRBJ1-2 TRBV18 CASSPEDSSVYTF
TRBJ2-3 TRBV6-6 CASTHGVETSTDTQYF
TRBJ2-5 TRBV11-2 CASSLVEGRTQYF
TRBJ2-2 TRBV2 CASGGETGELFF
TRBJ1-1 TRBV12-3/TRBV12-4 CASSFREMGEAFF
TRBJ1-1 TRBV2 CASEVGTTFF
TRBJ1-5 TRBV5-1 CASSPELNQPQHF
TRBJ2-1 TRBV2 CASGLEQGSNEQFF
TRBJ2-2 TRBV11-2 CASSSLDRGITGELFF
TRBJ2-6 TRBV4-1 CASSPQDRGVGSGANVLTF
TRBJ1-1 TRBV7-8 CASSLDPGNTEAFF
TRBJ1-5 TRBV4-1 CASSGAEGGVPQHF
TRBJ1-2 TRBV18 CASSPPDRDNYGYTF
TRBJ2-1 TRBV7-2 CASSPQTSGGRNEQFF
TRBJ2-7 TRBV15 CATSTRTGGDEQYF
TRBJ2-7 TRBV2 CASRQLAGRGEQYF
TRBJ1-5 TRBV28 CATEGTLNQPQHF
TRBJ2-2 TRBV7-3 CASSLGGPGAITGELFF
TRBJ2-1 TRBV5-1 CASSFGLASVGSNEQFF
TRBJ2-3 TRBV7-8 CASSLATGDTQYF
TRBJ2-7 TRBV20-1 CSARDTGGPYEQYF
TRBJ1-2 TRBV24-1 CATSAGQVYGYTF
TRBJ2-2 TRBV5-6 CASSLAWREKVGELFF
TRBJ1-1 TRBV28 CASPRDRWSNTEAFF
TRBJ2-1 TRBV20-1 CSARVGSLLNEQFF
TRBJ2-1 TRBV5-4 CASSQPGTGFYNEQFF
TRBJ1-2 TRBV5-6 CASSLEGLAYGYTF
TRBJ1-1 TRBV19 CASSVKVGTEAFF
TRBJ2-7 TRBV13 CASSWGLAGSSYEQYF
TRBJ2-1 TRBV11-1 CASSAPGTSGGPYNEQFF
TRBJ1-6 TRBV3-1 CASRQQGAGRNSPLHF
TRBJ2-5 TRBV7-6 CASSSRLSGRETQYF
TRBJ2-3 TRBV6-5 CASSYSTSGATQYF
TRBJ2-2 TRBV24-1 CATSGNTGELFF
TRBJ2-7 TRBV28 CASRRQGATYEQYF
TRBJ2-2 TRBV25-1 CASSDSGELFF
TRBJ2-2 TRBV6-1 CASSPRGSGGTGELFF
TRBJ2-7 TRBV28 CASRKNEQYF